This paragraph covers one T cell receptor beta chain sequence. The CDR3 sequence is 14 residues long. CDR1 is SGHRS, CDR2 YFSETQ, per germline. V was shortened by 5 bases and J by 2 bases, with 12 bases between the two germline ends. This sample was taken from a study of identical twins. TCRdb itself ran the 5' RACE reads through MiXCR, one entry per CDR3 protein. Of 640,000 or so distinct CDR3 sequences in the sample, roughly 6% were seen once. The sample was naive T cells sorted from blood. This chain uses TRBV5-1 with TRBJ2-3; D call uncertain. This clonotype was sampled from a man aged 18 to 30 in good health. The CDR3 loop is CASRPGSITDTQYF. As DNA, the CDR3 is TGCGCCAGCAGGCCCGGGTCAATCACAGATACGCAGTATTTT.